This T cell receptor (beta chain) was recovered during a study of shared clonotypes between healthy human individuals. Study findings and constraints: In the sorted subsets, rarefaction showed sequencing was incomplete despite large depth. Some naive CD4 clonotypes, roughly 4.8%, turned up in common across four donors. Non-shared clonotypes had lower generation probabilities than those shared by all four donors.

The CDR3 covers 14 residues. Deletions cut 5 bases from V and 0 bases from J, with 14 bases between. Per germline, CDR1 GTSNPN and CDR2 SVGIG (reference sequence). Positive CCR7 selection of CD45RO-negative cells yielded the naive CD8 cells, and terminally differentiated effector memory CD45RA+ cells were excluded. As to this clone: The antigen is not known.

TCRdb's copy holds only in-frame clones and misses some; the assay was immunoSEQ multiplex PCR. This table has about 2.2 million clones, 93% appearing once. The rearrangement joins TRBV30 to TRBJ2-7, with a possible D match to TRBD2 (5 bases). The receptor was isolated from a man between 18 and 29 years old in good health. Some clones in this sample may be carry-over from other donors' samples. Sequencing used naive CD8+ T cells from PBMCs. The CDR3 is CAWAMGVNSYEQYF. The CDR3 DNA reads TGTGCCTGGGCTATGGGAGTGAACTCCTACGAGCAGTACTTC.